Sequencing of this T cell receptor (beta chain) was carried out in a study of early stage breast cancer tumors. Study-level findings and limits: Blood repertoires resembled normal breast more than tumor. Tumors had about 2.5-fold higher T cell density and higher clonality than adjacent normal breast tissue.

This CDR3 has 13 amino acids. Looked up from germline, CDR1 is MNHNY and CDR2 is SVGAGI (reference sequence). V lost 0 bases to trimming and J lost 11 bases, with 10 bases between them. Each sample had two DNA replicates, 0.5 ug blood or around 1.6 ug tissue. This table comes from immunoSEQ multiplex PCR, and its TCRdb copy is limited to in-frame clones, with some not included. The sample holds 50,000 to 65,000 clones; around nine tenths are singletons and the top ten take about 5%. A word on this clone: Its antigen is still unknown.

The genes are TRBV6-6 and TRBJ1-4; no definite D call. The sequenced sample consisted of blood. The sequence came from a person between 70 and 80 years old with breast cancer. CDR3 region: CASSYSAREKLFF. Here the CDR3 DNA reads TGTGCCAGCAGTTACTCGGCTAGGGAGAAACTGTTTTTT.